Listed below are T cell receptor beta chains from one sample, sequenced in a study of blood T cell repertoires in COVID-19. The protocol was immunoSEQ multiplex PCR, while the TCRdb copy is restricted to in-frame clones and leaves out a portion. The sample carries approximately 260,000 clones, 80% to 85% recorded once. Input material: peripheral blood. These receptors were obtained from a woman in her sixties with active or convalescent COVID-19. Both conserved end residues are part of each CDR3. D genes are given only for firm matches. Clone size is not always given. Where it is, it says once, few, many or a class for expanded clones.

clone_size	v_call	d_call	j_call	cdr3_nt	cdr3_aa
.	TRBV11-2	.	TRBJ1-1	TGTGCCAGCCGGGGGAGTACTGCGCGAGCTTTCTTT	CASRGSTARAFF
.	TRBV7-9	TRBD1	TRBJ2-7	TGTGCCAGCAGCTTAAGGTGGGGGACAGGGGCTGGCGAGCAGTACTTC	CASSLRWGTGAGEQYF
.	TRBV6-5	.	TRBJ2-7	TGTGCCAGCAGTTACTCGATAATGCAGGCCCTCTACGAGCAGTACTTC	CASSYSIMQALYEQYF
.	TRBV11-3	.	TRBJ2-1	TGTGCCAGCAGCTTAGATGGGGGCGGTTACAATGAGCAGTTCTTC	CASSLDGGGYNEQFF
once	TRBV7-3	.	TRBJ2-3	TGTGCCAGCAGCTTAAGGGGTACAGGGTCAAAGCCACGGAACACAGATACGCAGTATTTT	CASSLRGTGSKPRNTDTQYF
.	TRBV3-1/TRBV3-2	TRBD2	TRBJ2-7	TGTGCCAGCAGCTTACGAGGGCGGGGGGGAGGCTACGAGCAGTACTTC	CASSLRGRGGGYEQYF
many	TRBV3-1/TRBV3-2	TRBD1	TRBJ1-1	TGTGCCAGCAGCCAAAGGGACAGGGGGAGGAACACTGAAGCTTTCTTT	CASSQRDRGRNTEAFF
once	TRBV5-1	.	TRBJ1-1	TGCGCCAGCAGCTTTGGGGCAGTTGGCCCGAACACTGAAGCTTTCTTT	CASSFGAVGPNTEAFF
.	TRBV6-5	.	TRBJ1-1	TGTGCCAGCAGTTACCCTGCCCCTTACAAAGCTTTCTTT	CASSYPAPYKAFF
.	TRBV5-1	.	TRBJ1-2	TGCGCCAGCAGCCCGGATTGGTTCGGCGGCTCTGGCTACACCTTC	CASSPDWFGGSGYTF
.	TRBV7-9	TRBD2	TRBJ2-3	TGTGCCAGCAGCTTAGGACTAGCGGGGGGGGATACGCAGTATTTT	CASSLGLAGGDTQYF
.	TRBV3-1/TRBV3-2	.	TRBJ2-7	TGTGCCAGCAGCCAAGGGGAGTACGAGCAGTACTTC	CASSQGEYEQYF
once	TRBV6-2/TRBV6-3	.	TRBJ1-1	TGTGCCAGCAGTTACTCAAACACGCCAGCTTTCTTT	CASSYSNTPAFF
.	TRBV6-6	.	TRBJ2-5	TGTGCCAGCACCCTGGACAGTCTAGAGCAAGAGACCCAGTACTTC	CASTLDSLEQETQYF
.	TRBV29-1	TRBD2	TRBJ2-1	TGCAGCGGCTACCGACTAGCGGGGGGGTCCTACAATGAGCAGTTCTTC	CSGYRLAGGSYNEQFF
.	TRBV28	.	TRBJ1-3	TGTGCCAGCACCCGGGGGGCCGCAGGAGGAAACACCATATATTTT	CASTRGAAGGNTIYF
.	TRBV19	.	TRBJ2-1	TGTGCCAGTAGTGTCACCTGGCAACGAGACAGGAATGAGCAGTTCTTC	CASSVTWQRDRNEQFF
.	TRBV30	TRBD2	TRBJ2-1	TGTGCGGAGGGACTAGCGGGGTGGAGTGAGCAGTTCTTC	CAEGLAGWSEQFF
few	TRBV19	TRBD2	TRBJ2-5	TGTGCCACCCAGGGGACTAGCGAGTATGATGAGACCCAGTACTTC	CATQGTSEYDETQYF
.	TRBV5-4	TRBD1	TRBJ1-1	TGTGCCAGCAGCCCAACAGGGGGACACACTGAAGCTTTCTTT	CASSPTGGHTEAFF
once	TRBV7-9	TRBD1	TRBJ1-4	TGTGCCAGCAGCCCCGGTGGACAGGTGAATGAAAAACTGTTTTTT	CASSPGGQVNEKLFF
few	TRBV18	.	TRBJ2-7	TGTGCCAGCTCGCAAACTCAGGGATACGAGCAGTACTTC	CASSQTQGYEQYF
.	TRBV5-1	TRBD1	TRBJ2-7	TGCGCCAGCAGCAGAGGAGACAGGGGGCGCGACGAGCAGTACTTC	CASSRGDRGRDEQYF
.	TRBV6-5	TRBD2	TRBJ2-7	TGTGCCAGCAGCACGACTAGCGGGGGAGTCTACGAGCAGTACTTC	CASSTTSGGVYEQYF
.	TRBV24-1	.	TRBJ2-3	TGTGCCACCTCTAAAACCGGGTCCCCCACAGATACGCAGTATTTT	CATSKTGSPTDTQYF
.	TRBV10-1	.	TRBJ2-3	TGCGCCAGCAGTGAGTCTAACAGACCCACAGATACGCAGTATTTT	CASSESNRPTDTQYF
once	TRBV6-6	TRBD2	TRBJ2-3	TGTGCCAGCAGGAGCCTAGCGGGGCCTCTCACAGATACGCAGTATTTT	CASRSLAGPLTDTQYF
.	TRBV5-8	.	TRBJ2-3	TGTGCCAGCAGCTTGGGGGAGGATAGCGGTATCACAGATACGCAGTATTTT	CASSLGEDSGITDTQYF
.	TRBV4-3	.	TRBJ2-3	TGCGCCAGCAGCCAAAGACCTAGCCATGCGGATACGCAGTATTTT	CASSQRPSHADTQYF
.	TRBV7-9	.	TRBJ1-2	TGTGCCAGCAGCTCACGAAATGCCCTATCTTCCTATGGCTACACCTTC	CASSSRNALSSYGYTF
.	TRBV11-2	.	TRBJ1-4	TGTGCCAGCAGCTTATGGGGCCTTAATGAAAAACTGTTTTTT	CASSLWGLNEKLFF
.	TRBV21-1	.	TRBJ1-1	.	CASIAPSVADGNTEAFF
.	TRBV11-2	TRBD2	TRBJ2-2	TGTGCCAGCCTGTCAGTTAGCGGGGGGGCAAGCGGGGAGCTGTTTTTT	CASLSVSGGASGELFF
.	TRBV7-9	.	TRBJ1-1	TGTGCCAGCAGCTTAGACCAGGGGCAGCGTGGTGAAGCTTTCTTT	CASSLDQGQRGEAFF
once	TRBV19	.	TRBJ1-5	TGTGCCAGTAGTATAGGGTACAGATATAGCAATCAGCCCCAGCATTTT	CASSIGYRYSNQPQHF
.	TRBV6-5	.	TRBJ1-1	TGTGCCAGCAGTTACACCCCGGGTTCGTACACTGAAGCTTTCTTT	CASSYTPGSYTEAFF
many	TRBV18	TRBD1	TRBJ1-6	TGTGCCAGCTCGCGGACAGGGGGTAAGGATTCACCCCTCCACTTT	CASSRTGGKDSPLHF
once	TRBV5-6	TRBD1	TRBJ1-4	TGTGCCAGCTTGGCCTTGGGGACAGGGAATGAAAAACTGTTTTTT	CASLALGTGNEKLFF
.	TRBV5-3	.	TRBJ1-6	TGTGCCAGAAGCCGTACGGGGTCTATTCCCTATAATTCACCCCTCCACTTT	CARSRTGSIPYNSPLHF
once	TRBV7-2	.	TRBJ1-5	TGTGCCAGCAGCTTACACAAGAATCAGCCCCAGCATTTT	CASSLHKNQPQHF
.	TRBV29-1	.	TRBJ1-4	TGCAGCGTTTCAGGGGCTGGGGAAAAACTGTTTTTT	CSVSGAGEKLFF
.	TRBV6-1	.	TRBJ1-1	TGTGCCAGCAGGGCCGGGGGTTTTAACACTGAAGCTTTCTTT	CASRAGGFNTEAFF
.	TRBV5-5	.	TRBJ1-2	TGTGCCAGCAGCTTGGCCCCGAACGGGTATGGCTACACCTTC	CASSLAPNGYGYTF
.	TRBV3-1/TRBV3-2	TRBD1	TRBJ1-2	TGTGCCAGCAGCCAGGACAGGGGGCCCTATGGCTACACCTTC	CASSQDRGPYGYTF
.	TRBV6-5	TRBD1	TRBJ1-2	TGTGCCAGCAGTTACACGGGACAGGGTTCGGGCTACACCTTC	CASSYTGQGSGYTF
.	TRBV6-4	.	TRBJ2-1	TGTGCCAGCACCACGCCGGGGGTGGAACGGTTCTTC	CASTTPGVERFF
.	TRBV28	.	TRBJ1-2	TGTGCCAGCCTTCGTCAGGGGCCGGAGAGTGGCTACACCTTC	CASLRQGPESGYTF
.	TRBV5-5	.	TRBJ2-5	TGTGCCAGCAGGGGGCTGAGTGAGACCCAGTACTTC	CASRGLSETQYF
.	TRBV6-2/TRBV6-3	.	TRBJ1-2	TGTGCCAGCAGTCAGATATCCGGCGGAGACTATGGCTACACCTTC	CASSQISGGDYGYTF
.	TRBV2	TRBD1	TRBJ2-7	TGTGCCGCCTACACCCGGGACAGCGGCCTCGAGCAGTACTTC	CAAYTRDSGLEQYF
few	TRBV1	.	TRBJ2-1	TGCACCAGCAGCCGATCCGGGACTAGCGGGGCTCGCTTATACAATGAGCAGTTCTTC	CTSSRSGTSGARLYNEQFF
.	TRBV5-1	TRBD1	TRBJ1-5	TGCGCCAGCAGCCCGGGACAGAATCAGCCCCAGCATTTT	CASSPGQNQPQHF
.	TRBV5-1	TRBD2	TRBJ2-3	TGCGCCAGCTGCTTAGCGGGTAACACAGATACGCAGTATTTT	CASCLAGNTDTQYF
.	TRBV5-1	.	TRBJ1-2	TGCGCCAGCAGTCCCCGATGGGGTGGGAGCATTGGCTACACCTTC	CASSPRWGGSIGYTF
.	TRBV6-5	TRBD1	TRBJ1-2	TGTGCCAGCAGTTCGGGACAGGGAAACTATGGCTACACCTTC	CASSSGQGNYGYTF
.	TRBV6-6	TRBD1	TRBJ1-2	TGTGCCAGCAGTTACTCCGGGACAGGACGCTATGGCTACACCTTC	CASSYSGTGRYGYTF
.	TRBV14	.	TRBJ1-4	TGTGCCAGCAGCCAAGAAGGGACTTCAAGCGAAAAACTGTTTTTT	CASSQEGTSSEKLFF
.	TRBV3-1/TRBV3-2	TRBD2	TRBJ2-7	TGTGCCAGCAGCCTAGCGGGGGGGCGTTACGAGCAGTACTTC	CASSLAGGRYEQYF
.	TRBV24-1	TRBD1	TRBJ2-1	TGTGCCACCAGTGATTCCCGGACAGGGGGGAACGATGAGCAGTTCTTC	CATSDSRTGGNDEQFF